A selection of T cell receptor beta chains follows, all from one sample in a study of cytomegalovirus exposure and HLA in healthy donors. Libraries were prepared by immunoSEQ multiplex PCR; TCRdb keeps only in-frame clonotypes and omits some of them. The table records hundreds of thousands of clones, roughly 83% of them present only once. Sequencing was carried out using PBMCs. The receptors were sampled from a young woman in good health and CMV-seronegative. Each CDR3 is given with its conserved first and last residue. Each record gives: clone size, CDR3 length, J gene, D gene, V gene, CDR3 protein, CDR3 DNA. The D gene is left open where the match is weak. A clone size is listed for some rows: how often the clone was seen (once, few, many), or a class if it is expanded.

-,17,TRBJ2-6,TRBD1,TRBV7-8,CASSLTGGAFGANVLTF,TGTGCCAGCAGCTTGACAGGGGGCGCGTTTGGGGCCAACGTCCTGACTTTC
once,15,TRBJ1-4,TRBD1,TRBV5-1,CASSPRTGESEKLFF,TGCGCCAGCAGCCCGAGGACAGGGGAGAGTGAAAAACTGTTTTTT
-,16,TRBJ2-5,TRBD2,TRBV27,CASSPWGGGVKETQYF,TGTGCCAGCTCCCCCTGGGGGGGTGGCGTTAAAGAGACCCAGTACTTC
-,11,TRBJ2-1,-,TRBV29-1,CSVRPAQVAFF,TGCAGCGTTAGACCTGCCCAAGTCGCGTTCTTC
-,14,TRBJ2-3,TRBD2,TRBV5-1,CASTVGREGDTQYF,TGCGCCAGCACAGTGGGCAGGGAGGGAGATACGCAGTATTTT
once,13,TRBJ1-4,-,TRBV5-1,CASSLSGSEKLFF,TGCGCCAGCAGTTTATCCGGGAGCGAAAAACTGTTTTTT
-,14,TRBJ2-2,-,TRBV5-5,CASSSYVDTGELFF,TGTGCCAGCAGCTCGTACGTGGACACCGGGGAGCTGTTTTTT
once,17,TRBJ1-3,-,TRBV27,CASSPGLPEEGGNTIYF,TGTGCCAGCAGTCCAGGACTACCCGAGGAGGGTGGAAACACCATATATTTT
-,15,TRBJ2-2,TRBD1,TRBV18,CASSQQGADTGELFF,TGTGCCAGCTCACAACAGGGGGCGGACACCGGGGAGCTGTTTTTT
-,14,TRBJ1-3,-,TRBV27,CASSLRGGGNTIYF,TGTGCCAGCAGTTTAAGGGGTGGTGGAAACACCATATATTTT
-,15,TRBJ2-3,-,TRBV9,CASSVVEGFGDTQYF,TGTGCCAGCAGCGTAGTCGAGGGGTTTGGGGATACGCAGTATTTT
-,18,TRBJ2-3,TRBD2,TRBV11-2,CASSSHGTSGGSTDTQYF,TGTGCCAGCAGCTCCCATGGGACTAGCGGGGGGTCCACAGATACGCAGTATTTT
-,16,TRBJ1-1,TRBD1,TRBV4-2,CASSPDRQGAVGKAFF,TGTGCCAGCAGCCCAGACAGACAGGGGGCGGTTGGAAAAGCTTTCTTT
-,15,TRBJ2-7,-,TRBV27,CASSLSTSDSYEQYF,TGTGCCAGCAGTTTATCGACCAGCGATTCCTACGAGCAGTACTTC
-,15,TRBJ2-3,-,TRBV4-1,CASSQTGVSQDTQYF,TGCGCCAGCAGCCAAACCGGGGTTTCGCAGGATACGCAGTATTTT
-,17,TRBJ1-6,-,TRBV6-1,CASSEVRGSSYNSPLHF,TGTGCCAGCAGTGAGGTTCGGGGGAGCTCCTATAATTCACCCCTCCACTTT
once,17,TRBJ2-3,-,TRBV5-1,CASSLGLPGPPTDTQYF,TGCGCCAGCAGCTTGGGACTACCGGGACCCCCCACAGATACGCAGTATTTT
-,15,TRBJ1-2,-,TRBV5-1,CASSLGTPNGDGYTF,TGCGCCAGCAGCTTAGGGACTCCTAACGGGGATGGCTACACCTTC
once,15,TRBJ2-1,-,TRBV25-1,CASSEYGGAWDEQFF,TGTGCCAGCAGTGAATATGGGGGGGCTTGGGATGAGCAGTTCTTC
-,15,TRBJ2-2,-,TRBV5-1,CASSLFSTNTGELFF,TGCGCCAGCAGCTTATTCAGCACTAACACCGGGGAGCTGTTTTTT
-,12,TRBJ1-1,-,TRBV27,CASRGVLAEAFF,TGTGCCAGCAGGGGGGTTTTGGCTGAAGCTTTCTTT
-,12,TRBJ1-1,-,TRBV28,CASSSPGLLAFF,TGTGCCAGCAGTTCCCCGGGACTGCTTGCTTTCTTT
-,13,TRBJ2-3,-,TRBV6-5,CASSSDSTDTQYF,TGTGCCAGCAGCTCCGACAGTACAGATACGCAGTATTTT